Below, 19 T cell receptor beta chains from the same sample are listed, as sequenced in a study of shared clonotypes between healthy human individuals. Measured with immunoSEQ multiplex PCR; TCRdb has only the in-frame clones, and not every one. Among more than 900,000 clones listed, around 78% were seen once. Sequenced sample: memory CD4+ T cells from PBMCs. As to subset: CD45RA-negative fraction. These receptor sequences come from a man between 18 and 35 years old in good health. Some clones in this sample may be carry-over from other donors' samples.

This clone was observed a handful of times. The chain is built from TRBV11-2 and TRBJ2-3, with D tentatively TRBD2 (5 bases). V lost 5 bases to trimming and J lost 3 bases, with 15 bases between them. Germline V gene lookup returns CDR1 SGHAT and CDR2 FQNNGV. The CDR3 length is 15 residues. The CDR3 loop is CASSPDGKRTDTQYF. In nucleotides, the CDR3 is TGTGCCAGCAGCCCTGACGGGAAAAGGACAGATACGCAGTATTTT. Full variable domain (rest looked up from reference TRBV11-2 and TRBJ2-3): EAGVAQSPRYKIIEKRQSVAFWCNPISGHATLYWYQQILGQGPKLLIQFQNNGVVDDSQLPKDRFSAERLKGVDSTLKIQPAKLEDSAVYLCASSPDGKRTDTQYFGPGTRLTVL.

The chain carries TRBV29-1 and TRBJ1-2; 10 nucleotides agree with TRBD1. Germline V lookup: CDR1 SQVTM, CDR2 ANQGSEA. V shed 4 bases and J 8 bases; nucleotides not matched to a gene: 7. This CDR3 region has 13 residues. DNA of the CDR3: TGCAGCGTTGTACTGGGACAGGGGTTAGGCTACACCTTC. The encoded protein is CSVVLGQGLGYTF.

The rearrangement links TRBV4-1 to TRBJ2-5; the D gene is possibly TRBD2 (7 bases). V dropped 3 bases and J dropped 4 bases, with 15 bases sitting between them. The CDR3 extends over 15 amino acids. Germline values: CDR1 MGHRA, CDR2 YSYEKL. The CDR3 sequence: CASSHGRGGRETQYF. The CDR3 nucleotides read TGCGCCAGCAGCCATGGGAGGGGGGGTCGAGAGACCCAGTACTTC.

The rearrangement joins TRBV9 to TRBJ2-1; 12 bases are a match to TRBD2. The CDR3 sequence is 18 residues long. Germline V gives CDR1 SGDLS, CDR2 YYNGEE. V gave up 0 bases and J gave up 5 bases; unmatched junction bases: 9. In nucleotides, the CDR3 is TGTGCCAGCAGCGTAGGGCCCCCTGGACTAGCGGGAAACAATGAGCAGTTCTTC. As protein: CASSVGPPGLAGNNEQFF. The complete variable domain, with remaining parts taken from reference TRBV9 and TRBJ2-1, reads DSGVTQTPKHLITATGQRVTLRCSPRSGDLSVYWYQQSLDQGLQFLIQYYNGEERAKGNILERFSAQQFPDLHSELNLSSLELGDSALYFCASSVGPPGLAGNNEQFFGPGTRLTVL.

The V call is TRBV5-1, the J call TRBJ2-3; TRBD2 is a possible D gene (6 bases). Per the germline V gene, CDR1 is SGHRS and CDR2 is YFSETQ. The ends were cut back, 4 bases at V and 2 bases at J, with 11 bases in the middle. The CDR3 has 14 amino acids. CDR3 residues: CASSKGLHTDTQYF. For the CDR3, the DNA is TGCGCCAGCAGCAAGGGACTGCACACAGATACGCAGTATTTT.

The chain uses TRBV5-1 and TRBJ2-5; TRBD2 agrees at 9 bases. This CDR3 comprises 14 residues. Germline loops: CDR1 SGHRS, CDR2 YFSETQ. J was trimmed by 5 bases and V by 4 bases; bases with no gene match: 6. The CDR3 DNA reads TGCGCCAGCAGCAAAGGGACTAGCCGGGAGACCCAGTACTTC. It codes for CASSKGTSRETQYF.

The rearrangement links TRBV11-1 to TRBJ2-2; D perhaps matches TRBD2 (6 bases). The length of the CDR3 is 18 residues. Germline V lookup: CDR1 SGHAT, CDR2 FQDESV (reference sequence). V was shortened by 1 base and J by 0 bases, with 15 bases between the two germline ends. The CDR3 DNA is TGTGCCAGCAGCTTAGACAGCCCGGGACTTCCGAACACCGGGGAGCTGTTTTTT. Its protein product is CASSLDSPGLPNTGELFF.

The chain carries TRBV4-3 and TRBJ2-7, with 8 nucleotides matching TRBD2. Germline V gene sequence: CDR1 LGHNA, CDR2 YSLEER. V lost 4 bases and J lost 5; bases outside the gene matches: 10. The CDR3 is 15 residues long. CDR3 nucleotide sequence: TGCGCCAGCAGCCGGGGGGGACTAGGTCGCGACGAGCAGTACTTC. This codes for CASSRGGLGRDEQYF.

The rearrangement joins TRBV7-9 to TRBJ1-1; D perhaps matches TRBD1 (6 bases). V lost 10 bases, J lost 0 bases, and 9 bases lay in between. This CDR3 has 12 amino acids. Germline lookup yields CDR1 SEHNR and CDR2 FQNEAQ (reference sequence). CDR3 sequence (DNA): TGTGCCACCGGACAGATGAACACTGAAGCTTTCTTT. This codes for CATGQMNTEAFF.

The rearrangement links TRBV25-1 to TRBJ1-1; 9 bases map to TRBD1. The J segment lost 6 bases and the V segment lost 3 bases, leaving 5 bases of the junction unmatched. The CDR3 is 14 amino acids. The germline gives CDR1 MGHDK, CDR2 SYGVNS. Written as DNA, the CDR3 is TGTGCCAGCAGTGAGACAGGGGGAATAGCTGAAGCTTTCTTT. This translates into CASSETGGIAEAFF.

This chain links TRBV7-9 with TRBJ2-7, with a possible D match to TRBD2 (6 bases). The ends were cut back, 3 bases at V and 0 bases at J, with 9 bases in the middle. The CDR3 has 14 residues. Germline assignment: CDR1 SEHNR and CDR2 FQNEAQ (reference sequence). CDR3 loop: CASSLGLGSYEQYF. The CDR3 DNA follows: TGTGCCAGCAGCTTGGGACTGGGCTCCTACGAGCAGTACTTC.

This chain uses TRBV5-4 with TRBJ2-1; D is unclear. The CDR3 length is 14 residues. Trimming removed 0 bases from V and 4 bases from J, with 8 bases in between. Germline CDR1 is SGHNT and CDR2 is YYREEE (reference sequence). The DNA of the CDR3 is TGTGCCAGCAGCTTGGAACGCCAGTACAATGAGCAGTTCTTC. Protein product: CASSLERQYNEQFF.

This sequence joins TRBV19 and TRBJ2-1; 12 nucleotides align to TRBD2. CDR1 is LNHDA and CDR2 is SQIVND in the germline V gene (reference sequence). V gave up 9 bases and J gave up 2 bases; unmatched junction bases: 8. The CDR3 totals 16 residues. As DNA, the CDR3 is TGTGCCAGCCGGACTAGCGGGATTCAAGCCTACAATGAGCAGTTCTTC. The encoded protein is CASRTSGIQAYNEQFF. The full variable domain, rest sourced from reference TRBV19 and TRBJ2-1, is DGGITQSPKYLFRKEGQNVTLSCEQNLNHDAMYWYRQDPGQGLRLIYYSQIVNDFQKGDIAEGYSVSREKKESFPLTVTSAQKNPTAFYLCASRTSGIQAYNEQFFGPGTRLTVL.

This chain uses TRBV11-2 with TRBJ1-4; no firm D call. The germline V gene encodes CDR1 SGHAT and CDR2 FQNNGV. The CDR3 has 14 residues. Trimming left V 0 bases short and J 7 bases short, with 9 bases between. CDR3 in amino acids: CASSLEPNSEKLFF. CDR3 sequence (DNA): TGTGCCAGCAGCTTAGAGCCTAACAGTGAAAAACTGTTTTTT.

In the case of this clone: A single base separates this from a much larger clone, so it may be a read error. This sequence joins TRBV27 and TRBJ2-1, with 11 bases fitting TRBD2. The germline V gene encodes CDR1 MNHEY and CDR2 SMNVEV (reference sequence). CDR3 size: 17 residues. The ends lost 0 bases at V and 7 bases at J; junction bases unmatched: 8. CDR3 loop: CASSLSQISGRGNEQFF. CDR3 DNA: TGTGCCAGCAGTTTATCTCAGATTAGCGGGAGGGGGAATGAGCAGTTCTTC.

The table lists this clone with a few counts. The chain links TRBV4-2 to TRBJ2-7, with D possibly being TRBD2 (5 bases). This CDR3 has 16 residues. Germline V gene lookup returns CDR1 LGHNA and CDR2 YNFKEQ. The V end lost 0 bases, the J end lost 2 bases, and 14 bases lay between the germline ends. The CDR3 region has the DNA TGTGCCAGCAGCCAAGATTGGGCGGGTGGGCCCTACGAGCAGTACTTC. Translated: CASSQDWAGGPYEQYF.

This sequence joins TRBV28 and TRBJ2-2, with 9 positions matching TRBD1. This CDR3 has 15 amino acids. V shed 8 bases, J shed 4 bases, and the junction held 8 bases outside the gene matches. CDR1 and CDR2 (germline): MDHEN, SYDVKM. The CDR3 DNA sequence: TGTGCCAGCGTCCTGACAGGGGGAGGCACCGGGGAGCTGTTTTTT. Translating gives CASVLTGGGTGELFF.

This chain connects TRBV7-2 to TRBJ2-5; TRBD2 agrees at 10 bases. This CDR3 comprises 16 residues. In germline, CDR1 is SGHTA, CDR2 FQGNSA. Unmatched junction bases numbered 7, after V lost 5 bases and J lost 1 base. CDR3: CASSPGTSAPQETQYF. In nucleotides, the CDR3 is TGTGCCAGCAGCCCGGGGACTAGCGCTCCCCAAGAGACCCAGTACTTC.

The V and J genes are TRBV6-1 and TRBJ1-2; D remains ambiguous. V lost 4 bases and J 3 bases, leaving 12 bases between the germline ends. This CDR3 has 14 amino acids. Germline CDR1 and CDR2: MNHNS and SASEGT. CDR3 sequence reads: CASSGGNADYGYTF. The CDR3 DNA is TGTGCCAGCAGTGGTGGCAACGCCGACTATGGCTACACCTTC.